This T cell receptor (beta chain) was observed in a study of blood T cell repertoires in COVID-19. Study in general: Italy, Spain and the United States were the sources of the convalescent and acute COVID-19 samples.

Profiling relied on immunoSEQ multiplex PCR, and the TCRdb table lists in-frame clones only, not all of them. The table includes 180,000 or so clones, more than 65% detected once. Recruits, aged roughly 18 to 100 years, lived in around 24 US areas. The clonotype originates from a man aged 40-50 years who had recovered from COVID-19. Sequenced material: PBMCs or T cells enriched from blood (not recorded which).

The CDR3 DNA reads as TGTGCCAGCAGTTACCAATGGCTTAATTCACCCCTCCACTTT. This encodes CASSYQWLNSPLHF. The V call is TRBV6-5, the J call TRBJ1-6; D not resolved. The CDR3 runs 14 residues. CDR1 is MNHEY, CDR2 SVGAGI, per germline. Trimming shortened V by 2 bases and J by 6 bases, and 8 bases separated the two germline ends.